Below are 14 T cell receptor beta chains sequenced from a single sample in a study of T cell clonotyping in hematopoietic cell transplantation. Libraries were prepared by immunoSEQ multiplex PCR; TCRdb keeps only in-frame clonotypes and omits some of them. The sample holds around 12,000 clones, almost 50% seen once. The source material was peripheral blood mononuclear cells. The receptor set was obtained from a man aged 45-60 years in good health. Some clones in this sample may be carry-over from other donors' samples.

This clone was seen a few times. The chain employs TRBV30 and TRBJ1-1, with D possibly being TRBD1 (5 bases). The germline V gene encodes CDR1 GTSNPN and CDR2 SVGIG (reference sequence). This CDR3 is 12 amino acids long. V was pared by 8 bases and J by 5 bases, with 15 bases between. The DNA of the CDR3 is TGTGCCCGGGACTACTTGGGGACTGAAGCTTTCTTT. Protein sequence: CARDYLGTEAFF.

This clone was seen a handful of times. The rearrangement joins TRBV30 to TRBJ1-2; D is possibly TRBD1 (6 bases). Germline V gene data show CDR1 as GTSNPN and CDR2 as SVGIG (reference sequence). The length of the CDR3 is 12 residues. V was clipped by 1 base and J by 5 bases, with 8 bases between them. The CDR3 sequence is CAWSAGDYGYTF. The DNA for the CDR3 is TGTGCCTGGAGTGCAGGGGATTATGGCTACACCTTC.

The chain is built from TRBV4-1 and TRBJ1-3, with D possibly TRBD1 on 6 matching bases. V lost 0 bases to trimming and J lost 8 bases, with 11 bases between them. CDR3 size: 14 residues. Per germline, CDR1 MGHRA and CDR2 YSYEKL. CDR3 in amino acids: CASSQDRTAYTIYF. CDR3 bases: TGCGCCAGCAGCCAAGATCGGACAGCTTACACCATATATTTT.

This clone is labeled medium-sized. The CDR3 protein is CASSPGTVNEQFF. In DNA, the CDR3 is TGTGCCAGCAGTCCCGGGACAGTAAATGAGCAGTTCTTC. The gene calls are TRBV27 and TRBJ2-1; 7 nucleotides line up with TRBD1. The CDR3 covers 13 residues. V shed 5 bases, J shed 7 bases, and the junction held 5 bases outside the gene matches. Germline loops: CDR1 MNHEY, CDR2 SMNVEV (reference sequence).

The chain has TRBV9 and TRBJ1-4, with 11 bases that match TRBD1. The V gene end was trimmed by 4 bases and the J gene end by 0 bases; junction bases not matched to a gene: 5. The CDR3 is made up of 17 amino acids. Germline assignment: CDR1 SGDLS and CDR2 YYNGEE. The CDR3 coding sequence is TGTGCCAGCAGCCGAGGGACAGGGGGAACAACTAATGAAAAACTGTTTTTT. Protein product: CASSRGTGGTTNEKLFF.

The chain has TRBV6-5 and TRBJ2-5; D gene ambiguous. V dropped 2 bases and J dropped 7 bases, with 5 bases sitting between them. CDR1 is MNHEY and CDR2 is SVGAGI in the germline V gene. This CDR3 is built from 11 residues. The CDR3 DNA reads TGTGCCAGCAGTTACGTGGGGACCCAGTACTTC. Translating gives CASSYVGTQYF.

The chain is built from TRBV4-1 and TRBJ1-1; possible D gene TRBD1, 6 bases. With 1 base removed from V and 3 bases from J, the gap between germline ends came to 12 bases. This CDR3 is 15 amino acids long. Per germline, CDR1 MGHRA and CDR2 YSYEKL. This CDR3 is CASSQVVRGDTEAFF. As DNA, the CDR3 is TGCGCCAGCAGCCAAGTCGTCAGGGGTGACACTGAAGCTTTCTTT.

This sequence joins TRBV6-5 and TRBJ1-5; the D is unclear. Germline values: CDR1 MNHEY, CDR2 SVGAGI. V was cut by 6 bases and J by 4 bases, with 16 bases left in between. The CDR3 length is 15 residues. In DNA form, the CDR3 reads TGTGCCAGCAGCCTGTCGGGCCCGAAGAATCAGCCCCAGCATTTT. Its translation: CASSLSGPKNQPQHF.

J is TRBJ2-5 and V is TRBV29-1, with D perhaps TRBD1 (5 bases). The CDR3 is made up of 14 amino acids. Germline V gene lookup returns CDR1 SQVTM and CDR2 ANQGSEA. Trimming took 8 bases from V and 5 from J, leaving 21 bases between them. The CDR3 region is CSIWGRTPRETQYF. Here the CDR3 DNA reads TGCAGCATCTGGGGCCGTACCCCCCGGGAGACCCAGTACTTC.

This chain links TRBV6-5 with TRBJ1-1; D is ambiguous. V was trimmed by 7 bases and J by 0 bases, leaving 9 bases between them. This CDR3 has 13 amino acids. Germline CDR1 reads MNHEY; CDR2 reads SVGAGI. The CDR3 DNA is TGTGCCAGCATACCCAGATTGAACACTGAAGCTTTCTTT. Its translation: CASIPRLNTEAFF.

The V gene is TRBV2, the J gene TRBJ2-7; maybe TRBD2 (5 bases). Trimming took 4 bases from V and 2 from J, leaving 6 bases between them. The germline CDR1 and CDR2 sequences are SNHLY and FYNNEI. The CDR3 has 12 residues. The CDR3 nucleotides read TGTGCCAGCAGTGCGGGGACCTACGAGCAGTACTTC. As protein: CASSAGTYEQYF.

The chain combines TRBV15 with TRBJ2-7; D remains ambiguous. CDR3 size: 15 residues. V was cut by 0 bases and J by 2 bases, with 11 bases left in between. Looked up from germline, CDR1 is LNHNV and CDR2 is YYDKDF (reference sequence). In nucleotides, the CDR3 is TGTGCCACCAGCAGAGAACCCACTCCGACCTACGAGCAGTACTTC. It encodes CATSREPTPTYEQYF.

J is TRBJ2-1 and V is TRBV7-2; D is perhaps TRBD2 (6 bases). The CDR3 totals 13 residues. Germline CDR1 is SGHTA and CDR2 is FQGNSA. Trimming removed 5 bases from V and 10 bases from J, with 15 bases in between. CDR3 sequence reads: CASSDSGVEEQFF. The DNA of the CDR3 is TGTGCCAGCAGCGACTCGGGAGTAGAGGAGCAGTTCTTC.

This chain links TRBV30 with TRBJ2-7, with D hard to call. Germline lookup yields CDR1 GTSNPN and CDR2 SVGIG (reference sequence). This CDR3 has 11 amino acids. V was pared by 2 bases and J by 7 bases, with 9 bases between. The CDR3, as DNA: TGTGCCTGGAGTCCCGGTGGGGAGCAGTACTTC. Translated, it gives CAWSPGGEQYF.